The source of this T cell receptor beta chain is a study of breast tumors, draining lymph nodes, adjacent tissues. This clonotype was seen repeatedly, ten times or more. This could be a read error, since a much larger clone is one nucleotide away. In TCRdb, the multiplex PCR reads were re-called with MiXCR into one record per CDR3 protein. The table includes some 14,000 distinct CDR3 sequences, around 55% detected once. The CDR3 extends over 17 amino acids. The germline V gene encodes CDR1 SGHVS and CDR2 FQNEAQ. The origin of this receptor is a female donor with breast cancer. Some clones in this sample may be carry-over from other donors' samples. The sample taken for sequencing was tumor-adjacent breast tissue. The genes are TRBV7-8 and TRBJ2-3; 10 bases line up with TRBD1. CDR3 loop: CASSLVTGGSPTDPQYF. The CDR3 DNA reads as TGTGCCAGCAGCTTAGTGACAGGGGGCTCCCCCACAGATCCGCAGTATTTT.